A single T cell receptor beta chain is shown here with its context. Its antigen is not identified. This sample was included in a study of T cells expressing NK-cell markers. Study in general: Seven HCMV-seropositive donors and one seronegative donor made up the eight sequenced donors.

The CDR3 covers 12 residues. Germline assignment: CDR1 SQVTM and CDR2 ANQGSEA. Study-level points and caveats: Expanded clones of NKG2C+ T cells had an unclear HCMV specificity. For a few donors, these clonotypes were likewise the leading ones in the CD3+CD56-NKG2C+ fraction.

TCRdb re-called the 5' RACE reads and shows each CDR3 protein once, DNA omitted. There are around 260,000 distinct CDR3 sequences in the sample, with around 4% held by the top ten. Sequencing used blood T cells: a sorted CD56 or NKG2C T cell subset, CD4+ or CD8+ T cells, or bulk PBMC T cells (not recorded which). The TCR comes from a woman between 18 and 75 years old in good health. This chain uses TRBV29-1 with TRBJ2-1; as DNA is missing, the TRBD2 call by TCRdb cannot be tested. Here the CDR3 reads CSDQLAGTDQFF.